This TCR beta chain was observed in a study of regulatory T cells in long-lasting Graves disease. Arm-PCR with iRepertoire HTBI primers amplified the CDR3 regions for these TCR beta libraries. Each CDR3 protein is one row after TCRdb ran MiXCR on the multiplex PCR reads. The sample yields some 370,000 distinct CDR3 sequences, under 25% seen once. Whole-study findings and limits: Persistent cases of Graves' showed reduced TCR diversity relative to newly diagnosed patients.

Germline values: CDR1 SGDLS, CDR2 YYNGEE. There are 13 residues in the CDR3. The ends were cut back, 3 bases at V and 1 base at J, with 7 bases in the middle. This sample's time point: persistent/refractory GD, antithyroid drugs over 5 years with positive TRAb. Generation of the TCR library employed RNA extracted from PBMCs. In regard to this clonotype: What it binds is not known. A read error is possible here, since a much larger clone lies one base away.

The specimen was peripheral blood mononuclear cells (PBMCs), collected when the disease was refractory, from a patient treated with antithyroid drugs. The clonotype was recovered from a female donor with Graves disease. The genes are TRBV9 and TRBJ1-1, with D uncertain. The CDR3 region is CASSAPGNTEAFF. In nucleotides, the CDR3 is TGTGCCAGCAGCGCCCCGGGGAACACTGAAGCTTTCTTT.